These T cell receptor beta chains were read from a single sample in a study of early T cells in non-severe SARS-CoV-2 infection. One entry per CDR3 protein, called by TCRdb with MiXCR from the 5' RACE reads. The sample lists roughly 51,000 distinct CDR3 sequences; around 8.3% were seen once. The specimen comprised whole blood, sampled at baseline. Source of these receptors: an adult who was a healthcare worker with PCR-confirmed SARS-CoV-2 infection or an uninfected control (not recorded which). CDR3s include the opening cysteine and the closing phenylalanine or tryptophan. D genes are given only for firm matches. Where a row states a size, it is once, few, many or the class of an expanded clone; other rows omit it.

CDR3	DNA	size	V	D	J
CSARLPGHFQETQYF	TGCAGTGCTAGATTACCCGGACACTTTCAAGAGACCCAGTACTTC	-	TRBV20-1	-	TRBJ2-5
CASSLIGSSTDTQYF	TGTGCCAGCAGCTTGATTGGGTCTAGCACAGATACGCAGTATTTT	many	TRBV7-9	-	TRBJ2-3
CSVEAVPGTGNTEAFF	TGCAGCGTTGAAGCCGTTCCCGGGACAGGGAACACTGAAGCTTTCTTT	-	TRBV29-1	TRBD1	TRBJ1-1
CASSLHGLTDTQYF	TGTGCCAGCAGCTTGCACGGACTCACAGATACGCAGTATTTT	few	TRBV5-4	-	TRBJ2-3
CASSLALREVADTQYF	TGTGCCAGCAGCTTGGCCTTGCGGGAGGTTGCAGATACGCAGTATTTT	-	TRBV5-5	TRBD2	TRBJ2-3
CASSRTGLETQYF	TGTGCCAGCAGTCGGACAGGGCTAGAGACCCAGTACTTC	-	TRBV12-3/TRBV12-4	TRBD1	TRBJ2-5
CASRSPPGVANEKLFF	TGTGCCAGCAGGTCACCCCCAGGGGTAGCAAATGAAAAACTGTTTTTT	many	TRBV6-1	-	TRBJ1-4
CASSRAGGIDEQFF	TGTGCCAGCAGCCGGGCGGGAGGTATTGATGAGCAGTTCTTC	medium-sized	TRBV7-3	TRBD2	TRBJ2-1
CASSQLQGRETQYF	TGCGCCAGCAGCCAATTACAGGGGCGGGAGACCCAGTACTTC	few	TRBV5-1	TRBD1	TRBJ2-5
CASTPYYEETQYF	TGTGCCAGCACCCCTTATTATGAAGAGACCCAGTACTTC	few	TRBV7-9	-	TRBJ2-5
CASSAVPSGRITQYF	TGTGCCAGCAGCGCAGTACCTAGCGGGAGGATTACGCAGTATTTT	many	TRBV7-2	TRBD2	TRBJ2-3
CASSQEVSGSYNEQFF	TGTGCCAGCAGCCAAGAGGTTAGTGGATCCTACAATGAGCAGTTCTTC	many	TRBV4-2	-	TRBJ2-1